This TCR beta chain was captured by sequencing in a study of blood T cell repertoires in COVID-19. In assigning cohorts, the study relied on participant-reported clinical history. The V and J ends lost 2 bases and 0 bases respectively, with 13 bases between them. The CDR3 loop spans 15 amino acids. Germline V gives CDR1 GTSNPN, CDR2 SVGIG (reference sequence). Clones were sequenced by immunoSEQ multiplex PCR, and TCRdb holds only the in-frame ones, with some missing. Among roughly 200,000 clones, about 91% were seen once, and the ten largest hold approximately 2.1%. Specimen: PBMCs or T cells enriched from blood (not recorded which). The TCR comes from a woman aged 40 to 55 with acute COVID-19. The genes are TRBV30 and TRBJ1-1; D ambiguous. CDR3 protein: CAWSPTLRVNTEAFF. DNA for the CDR3: TGTGCCTGGAGTCCGACCCTGAGGGTGAACACTGAAGCTTTCTTT.